One sample yielded the 3 T cell receptor beta chains listed below, sequenced in a study of T cell repertoires in cytomegalovirus infection. TCRdb re-called the reads with MiXCR, one entry per CDR3 protein. This table has 120,000 to 150,000 distinct CDR3 sequences, about 6.5% appearing once. The sequenced sample was PBMCs. All receptors derive from a human donor in good health (CMV status not recorded). Some clones in this sample may be carry-over from other donors' samples.

This clonotype was counted ten times or more. The rearrangement links TRBV29-1 to TRBJ2-5; TRBD1 matches 7 bases. Germline loops: CDR1 SQVTM, CDR2 ANQGSEA. CDR3 length: 13 amino acids. Unmatched junction bases numbered 6, after V lost 6 bases and J lost 2 bases. The CDR3 spells CSVVRGQQETQYF. CDR3 sequence (DNA): TGCAGCGTCGTTCGGGGACAGCAAGAGACCCAGTACTTC.

This clonotype was seen repeatedly, ten times or more. The CDR3 is CASSQTSGGAVKTQYF. The DNA of the CDR3 is TGTGCCAGCAGCCAAACTAGCGGGGGGGCCGTGAAGACCCAGTACTTC. The chain couples TRBV7-2 to TRBJ2-5; 13 bases are a match to TRBD2. The junction had 9 bases not matched to a gene; V was cut back by 5 bases and J by 6 bases. Germline CDR1 SGHTA, CDR2 FQGNSA. The CDR3 totals 16 residues.

The chain joins TRBV29-1 to TRBJ1-4; TRBD1 matches 11 bases. Germline CDR1 and CDR2: SQVTM and ANQGSEA. The CDR3 totals 15 residues. The ends lost 6 bases at V and 0 bases at J; junction bases unmatched: 3. In DNA form, the CDR3 reads TGCAGCGTGCCGGGACAGGGGGCAACTAATGAAAAACTGTTTTTT. It yields the protein CSVPGQGATNEKLFF. Drawing the rest from reference TRBV29-1 and TRBJ1-4, the complete variable domain is SAVISQKPSRDICQRGTSLTIQCQVDSQVTMMFWYRQQPGQSLTLIATANQGSEATYESGFVIDKFPISRPNLTFSTLTVSNMSPEDSSIYLCSVPGQGATNEKLFFGSGTQLSVL.